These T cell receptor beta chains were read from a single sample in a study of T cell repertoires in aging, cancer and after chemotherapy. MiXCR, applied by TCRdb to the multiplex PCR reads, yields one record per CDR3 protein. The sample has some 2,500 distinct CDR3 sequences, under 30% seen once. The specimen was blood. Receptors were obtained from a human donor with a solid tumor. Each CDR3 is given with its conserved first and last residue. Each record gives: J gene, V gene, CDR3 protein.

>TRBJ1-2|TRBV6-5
CASSYDNRGYTF
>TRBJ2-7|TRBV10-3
CAISESVNRGYEQYF
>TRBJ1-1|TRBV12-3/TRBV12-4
CASSLAGKYTEAFF
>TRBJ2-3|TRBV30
CAWSTDTQYF
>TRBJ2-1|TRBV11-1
CASNPQDGGYNEQFF
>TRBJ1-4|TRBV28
CASSSGGGATNEKLFF
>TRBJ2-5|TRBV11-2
CASSLSEQTQYF
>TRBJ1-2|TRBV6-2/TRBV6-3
CASSYPQYGYTF
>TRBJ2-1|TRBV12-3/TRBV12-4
CASSPRDITPTSYNEQFF
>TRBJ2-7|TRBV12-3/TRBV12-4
CASSLGRPYEQYF
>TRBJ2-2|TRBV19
CASSILGRNTGELFF
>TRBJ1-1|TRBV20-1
CSATPPGGYTEAFF
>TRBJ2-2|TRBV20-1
CSARDLARANTGELFF
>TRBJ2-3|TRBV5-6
CASSSGTGFPDTQYF
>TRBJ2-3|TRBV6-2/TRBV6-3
CASSYYASGDILDTQYF
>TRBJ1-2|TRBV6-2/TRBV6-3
CASSYRQAPDNYGYTF
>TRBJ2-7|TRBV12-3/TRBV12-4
CASSLDVGRTYEQYF
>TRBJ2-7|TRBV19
CASSRRGGVLDEQYF
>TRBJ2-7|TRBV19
CASSIMGKGRAYEQYF
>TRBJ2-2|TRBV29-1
CSSTTDSTGELFF
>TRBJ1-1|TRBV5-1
CASSSGVTHTEAFF
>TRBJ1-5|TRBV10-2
CASSAQGGLGNQPQHF